The sample holds a few counts of the clone carrying this T cell receptor (beta chain). These data are taken from a study of beta chain features in type 1 diabetes. Since all of the isolated RNA was reverse transcribed, expressed TCRB transcripts were what got sequenced. Libraries were prepared by immunoSEQ multiplex PCR; TCRdb keeps only in-frame clonotypes and omits some of them. The sample lists 130,000 to 150,000 clones; 10% were seen once. This clonotype was sampled from a man aged 18 to 30 in good health. Source material: naive CD4+ T cells from blood.

The CDR3 loop is CATSPSSAGAGEKLFF. CDR3 DNA: TGTGCCACCAGCCCCAGTTCGGCAGGGGCGGGTGAAAAACTGTTTTTT. V gene TRBV15 combines with J gene TRBJ1-4; a weak D match, TRBD1 (6 bases). The CDR3 extends over 16 amino acids. V was cut by 5 bases and J by 7 bases, with 20 bases left in between. Looked up from germline, CDR1 is LNHNV and CDR2 is YYDKDF (reference sequence). Combining the CDR3 with reference TRBV15 and TRBJ1-4 gives the whole variable domain DAMVIQNPRYQVTQFGKPVTLSCSQTLNHNVMYWYQQKSSQAPKLLFHYYDKDFNNEADTPDNFQSRRPNTSFCFLDIRSPGLGDTAMYLCATSPSSAGAGEKLFFGSGTQLSVL.